This T cell receptor beta chain is from a study of CD8+CD57+ T cells in acquired aplastic anemia. V was cut by 5 bases and J by 8 bases, with 18 bases left in between. The CDR3 extends over 14 amino acids. From germline, CDR1 is SNHLY and CDR2 FYNNEI. Genomic DNA acted as the template from which TCR beta VDJ combination and CDR3 sequence profiling were carried out. TCRdb re-called the reads through MiXCR, storing one row per CDR3 protein. There are 400,000 to 500,000 distinct CDR3 sequences in the sample; about two thirds occur only once, and under 4.5% lies in the top ten. Sequencing used sorted CD4+, CD8+, or CD8+CD57+ T cells (not recorded which) from PBMCs. The source of this sequence is a human donor in good health, serving as a control. V gene TRBV2 combines with J gene TRBJ1-1, with D tentatively TRBD1 (5 bases). This CDR3 is CASSLTTVKGEAFF. CDR3 nucleotide sequence: TGTGCCAGCAGTTTGACGACAGTGAAGGGAGAAGCTTTCTTT.